This T cell receptor (beta chain) was observed in a study of control samples from healthy donors and cancer patients. The assay was immunoSEQ multiplex PCR, and TCRdb's table has in-frame clones only and misses some. The table lists around 78,000 clones, around 94% of them singletons, with around 4.7% in the top ten. A remark on this clone: The identical CDR3 is also encoded by other nucleotide sequences in the sample.

With 2 bases removed from V and 9 bases from J, the gap between germline ends came to 15 bases. The CDR3 covers 15 residues. Germline values: CDR1 SGHDT, CDR2 YYEEEE. This clonotype was obtained from a woman under 30 in good health. The sequencing input was blood. This rearrangement joins TRBV5-6 to TRBJ1-6; TRBD1 is a possible D gene (5 bases). The CDR3 DNA reads as TGTGCCAGCAGCTTAGTTGGGACCCTAACTTCACCCCTCCACTTT. Residues: CASSLVGTLTSPLHF.